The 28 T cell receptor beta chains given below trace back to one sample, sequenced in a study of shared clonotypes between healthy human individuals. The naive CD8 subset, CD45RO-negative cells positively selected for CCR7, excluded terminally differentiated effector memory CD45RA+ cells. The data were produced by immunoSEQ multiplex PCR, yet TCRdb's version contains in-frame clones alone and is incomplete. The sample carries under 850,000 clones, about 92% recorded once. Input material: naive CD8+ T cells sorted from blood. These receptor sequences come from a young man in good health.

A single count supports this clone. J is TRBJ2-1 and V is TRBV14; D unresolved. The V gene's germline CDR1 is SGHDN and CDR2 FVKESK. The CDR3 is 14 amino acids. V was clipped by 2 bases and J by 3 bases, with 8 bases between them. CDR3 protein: CASSQRQVYNEQFF. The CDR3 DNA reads TGTGCCAGCAGCCAAAGGCAGGTCTACAATGAGCAGTTCTTC.

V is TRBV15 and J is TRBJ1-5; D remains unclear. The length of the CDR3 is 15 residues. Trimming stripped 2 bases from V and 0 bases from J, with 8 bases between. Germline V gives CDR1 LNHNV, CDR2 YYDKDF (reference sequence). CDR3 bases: TGTGCCACCAGCAGAACACAGAATAGCAATCAGCCCCAGCATTTT. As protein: CATSRTQNSNQPQHF.

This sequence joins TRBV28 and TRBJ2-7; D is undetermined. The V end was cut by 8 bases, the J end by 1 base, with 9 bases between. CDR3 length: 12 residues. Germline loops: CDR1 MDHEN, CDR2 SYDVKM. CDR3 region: CASEDISYEQYF. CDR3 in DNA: TGTGCCAGCGAAGACATTTCCTACGAGCAGTACTTC.

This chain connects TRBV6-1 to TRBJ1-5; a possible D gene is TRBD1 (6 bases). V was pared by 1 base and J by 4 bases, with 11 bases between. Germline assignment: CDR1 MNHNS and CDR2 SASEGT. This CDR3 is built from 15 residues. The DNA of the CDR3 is TGTGCCAGCAGTGAAGGCCGGGGGCGGAATCAGCCCCAGCATTTT. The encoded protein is CASSEGRGRNQPQHF.

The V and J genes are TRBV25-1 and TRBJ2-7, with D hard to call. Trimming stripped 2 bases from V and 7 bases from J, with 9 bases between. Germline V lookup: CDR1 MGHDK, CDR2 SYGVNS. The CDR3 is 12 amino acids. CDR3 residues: CASSEGLWEQYF. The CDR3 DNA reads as TGTGCCAGCAGTGAAGGGCTTTGGGAGCAGTACTTC.

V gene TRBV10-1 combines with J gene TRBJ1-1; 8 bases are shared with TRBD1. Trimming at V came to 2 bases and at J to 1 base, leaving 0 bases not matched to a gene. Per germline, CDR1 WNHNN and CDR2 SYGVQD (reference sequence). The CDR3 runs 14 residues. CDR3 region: CASSEGQGNTEAFF. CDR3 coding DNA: TGCGCCAGCAGTGAGGGACAGGGGAACACTGAAGCTTTCTTT.

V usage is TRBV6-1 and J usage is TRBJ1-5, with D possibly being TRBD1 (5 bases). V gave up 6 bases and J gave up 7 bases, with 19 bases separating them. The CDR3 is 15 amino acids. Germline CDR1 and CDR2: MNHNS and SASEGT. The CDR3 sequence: CASRDSVSRGQPQHF. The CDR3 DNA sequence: TGTGCCAGCAGGGACTCCGTGAGTCGGGGCCAGCCCCAGCATTTT.

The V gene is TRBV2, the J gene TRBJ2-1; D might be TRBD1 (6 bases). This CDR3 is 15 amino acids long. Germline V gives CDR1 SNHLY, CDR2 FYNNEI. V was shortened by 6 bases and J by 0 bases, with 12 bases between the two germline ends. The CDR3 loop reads CASSGTPSSYNEQFF. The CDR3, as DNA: TGTGCCAGCAGCGGGACACCGAGCTCCTACAATGAGCAGTTCTTC.

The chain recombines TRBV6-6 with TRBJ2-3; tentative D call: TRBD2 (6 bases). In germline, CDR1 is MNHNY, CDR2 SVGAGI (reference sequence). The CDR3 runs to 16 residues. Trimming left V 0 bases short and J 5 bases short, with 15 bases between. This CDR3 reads CASSYSVTGELDTQYF. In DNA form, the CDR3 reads TGTGCCAGCAGTTACTCGGTTACGGGAGAATTAGATACGCAGTATTTT.

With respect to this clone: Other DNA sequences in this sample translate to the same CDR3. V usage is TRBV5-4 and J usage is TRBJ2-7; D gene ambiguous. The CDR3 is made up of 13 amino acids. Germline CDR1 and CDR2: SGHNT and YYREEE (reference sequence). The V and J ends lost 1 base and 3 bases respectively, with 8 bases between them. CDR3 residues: CASSLSTGYEQYF. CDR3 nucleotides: TGTGCCAGCAGCTTGTCAACGGGCTACGAGCAGTACTTC.

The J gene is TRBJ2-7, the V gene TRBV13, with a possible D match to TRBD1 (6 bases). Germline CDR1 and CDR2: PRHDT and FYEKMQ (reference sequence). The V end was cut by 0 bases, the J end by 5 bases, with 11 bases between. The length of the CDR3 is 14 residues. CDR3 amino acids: CASSLGGAMNEQYF. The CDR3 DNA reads TGTGCCAGCAGCTTAGGGGGGGCTATGAACGAGCAGTACTTC.

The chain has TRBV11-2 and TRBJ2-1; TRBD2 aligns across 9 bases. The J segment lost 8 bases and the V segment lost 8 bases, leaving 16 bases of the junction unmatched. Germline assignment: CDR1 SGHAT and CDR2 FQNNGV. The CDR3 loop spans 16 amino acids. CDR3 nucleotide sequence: TGTGCCAGCTCTAGCCGGCCGCGGGAGGGCGGCCATGAGCAGTTCTTC. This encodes CASSSRPREGGHEQFF. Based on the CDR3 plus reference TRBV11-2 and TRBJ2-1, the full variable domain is EAGVAQSPRYKIIEKRQSVAFWCNPISGHATLYWYQQILGQGPKLLIQFQNNGVVDDSQLPKDRFSAERLKGVDSTLKIQPAKLEDSAVYLCASSSRPREGGHEQFFGPGTRLTVL.

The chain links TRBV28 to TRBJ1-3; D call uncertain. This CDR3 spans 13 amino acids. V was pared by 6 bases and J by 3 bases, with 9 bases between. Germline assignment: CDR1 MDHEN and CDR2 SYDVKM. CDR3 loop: CASRPDGGNTIYF. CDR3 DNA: TGTGCCAGCAGACCAGACGGTGGAAACACCATATATTTT.

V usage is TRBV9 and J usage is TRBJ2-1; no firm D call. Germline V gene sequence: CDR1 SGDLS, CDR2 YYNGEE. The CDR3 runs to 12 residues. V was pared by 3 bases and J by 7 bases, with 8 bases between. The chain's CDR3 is CASSAWGNEQFF. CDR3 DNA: TGTGCCAGCAGCGCCTGGGGTAATGAGCAGTTCTTC.

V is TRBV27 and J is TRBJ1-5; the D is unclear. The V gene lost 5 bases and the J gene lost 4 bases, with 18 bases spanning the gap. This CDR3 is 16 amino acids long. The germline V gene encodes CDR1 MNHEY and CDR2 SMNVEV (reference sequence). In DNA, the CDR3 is TGTGCCAGCAGTAACTCCCGCCCTGGTGGGAATCAGCCCCAGCATTTT. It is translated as CASSNSRPGGNQPQHF.

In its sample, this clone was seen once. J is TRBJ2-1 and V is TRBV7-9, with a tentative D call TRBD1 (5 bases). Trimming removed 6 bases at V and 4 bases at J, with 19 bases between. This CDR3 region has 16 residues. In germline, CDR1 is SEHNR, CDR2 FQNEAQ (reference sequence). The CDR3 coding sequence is TGTGCCAGCAGGCTGACTGACAGTGGGGATTACAATGAGCAGTTCTTC. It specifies CASRLTDSGDYNEQFF. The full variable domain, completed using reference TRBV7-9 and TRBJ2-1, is DTGVSQNPRHKITKRGQNVTFRCDPISEHNRLYWYRQTLGQGPEFLTYFQNEAQLEKSRLLSDRFSAERPKGSFSTLEIQRTEQGDSAMYLCASRLTDSGDYNEQFFGPGTRLTVL.

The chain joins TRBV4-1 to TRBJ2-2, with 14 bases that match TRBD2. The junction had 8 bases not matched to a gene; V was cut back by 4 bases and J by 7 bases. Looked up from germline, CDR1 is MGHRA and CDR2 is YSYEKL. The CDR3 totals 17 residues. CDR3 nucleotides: TGCGCCAGCAGCCCACGACTAGCGGGAGGGCCTGGCGGGGAGCTGTTTTTT. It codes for CASSPRLAGGPGGELFF.

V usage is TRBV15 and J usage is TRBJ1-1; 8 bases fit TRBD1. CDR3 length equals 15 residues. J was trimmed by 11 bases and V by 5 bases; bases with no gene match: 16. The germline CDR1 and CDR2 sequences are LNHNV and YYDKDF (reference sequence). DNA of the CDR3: TGTGCCACCAGCGCGCCCGCGACAGGGGTGTTGGTCGCTTTCTTT. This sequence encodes CATSAPATGVLVAFF.

The CDR3 spells CATSRVGDQQFF. CDR3 DNA sequence: TGTGCCACCAGCAGAGTTGGTGACCAGCAGTTCTTC. The chain employs TRBV15 and TRBJ2-1; no reliable D call. CDR1 LNHNV and CDR2 YYDKDF come from the germline V gene (reference sequence). Deletions cut 1 base from V and 11 bases from J, with 9 bases between. This CDR3 contains 12 residues.

CDR3 sequence: CASSPHSLGVYDEKLFF. The CDR3 DNA reads as TGTGCCAGCAGCCCGCATTCCCTGGGGGTTTATGATGAAAAACTGTTTTTT. The J gene is TRBJ1-4, the V gene TRBV9, with D maybe TRBD1 (5 bases). The CDR3 totals 17 residues. Germline loops: CDR1 SGDLS, CDR2 YYNGEE. The V end lost 4 bases, the J end lost 6 bases, and 22 bases lay between the germline ends.

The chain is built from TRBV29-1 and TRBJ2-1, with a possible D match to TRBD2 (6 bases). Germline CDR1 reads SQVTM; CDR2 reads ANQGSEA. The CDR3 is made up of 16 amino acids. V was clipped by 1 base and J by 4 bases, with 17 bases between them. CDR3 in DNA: TGCAGCGTTGAAGGGGACTCCACCCCGAAATACAATGAGCAGTTCTTC. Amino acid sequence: CSVEGDSTPKYNEQFF.

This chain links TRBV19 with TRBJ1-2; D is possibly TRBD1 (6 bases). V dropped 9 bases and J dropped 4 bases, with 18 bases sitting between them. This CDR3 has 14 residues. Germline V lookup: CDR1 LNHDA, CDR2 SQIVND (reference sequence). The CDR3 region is CASGYKTGSYGYTF. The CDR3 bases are TGTGCCAGCGGTTATAAAACAGGGTCCTATGGCTACACCTTC.

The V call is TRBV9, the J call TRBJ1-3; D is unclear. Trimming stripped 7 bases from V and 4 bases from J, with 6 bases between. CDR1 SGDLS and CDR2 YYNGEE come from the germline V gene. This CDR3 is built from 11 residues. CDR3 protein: CASLHGNTIYF. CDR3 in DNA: TGTGCCAGCCTCCACGGAAACACCATATATTTT.

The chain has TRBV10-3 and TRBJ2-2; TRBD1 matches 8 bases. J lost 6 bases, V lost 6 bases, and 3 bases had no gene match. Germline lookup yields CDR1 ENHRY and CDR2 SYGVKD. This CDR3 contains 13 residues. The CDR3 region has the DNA TGTGCCATCAGGACAGGGGTGCCCGGGGAGCTGTTTTTT. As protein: CAIRTGVPGELFF.

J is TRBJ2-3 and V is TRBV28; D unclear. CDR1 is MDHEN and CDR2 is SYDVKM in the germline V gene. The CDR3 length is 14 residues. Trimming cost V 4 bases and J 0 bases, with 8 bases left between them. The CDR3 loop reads CASSSGSSTDTQYF. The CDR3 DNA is TGTGCCAGCAGTTCAGGATCTAGCACAGATACGCAGTATTTT.

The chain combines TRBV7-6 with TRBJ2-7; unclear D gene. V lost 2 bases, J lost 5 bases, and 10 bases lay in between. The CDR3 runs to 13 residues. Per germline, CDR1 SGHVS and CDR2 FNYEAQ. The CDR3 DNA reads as TGTGCCAGCAGCTTAACCAGTTACGACGAGCAGTACTTC. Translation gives CASSLTSYDEQYF.

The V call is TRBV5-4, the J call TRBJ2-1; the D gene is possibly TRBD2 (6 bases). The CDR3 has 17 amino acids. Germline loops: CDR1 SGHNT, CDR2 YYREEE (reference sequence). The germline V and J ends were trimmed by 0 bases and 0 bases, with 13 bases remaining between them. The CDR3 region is CASSLGLIAVSYNEQFF. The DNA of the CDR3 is TGTGCCAGCAGCTTGGGCCTAATAGCGGTCTCCTACAATGAGCAGTTCTTC.

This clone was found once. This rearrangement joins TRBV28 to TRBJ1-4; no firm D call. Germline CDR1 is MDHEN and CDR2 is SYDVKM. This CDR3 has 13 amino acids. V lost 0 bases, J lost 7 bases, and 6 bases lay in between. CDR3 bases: TGTGCCAGCAGTTTATGGCAGACTGAAAAACTGTTTTTT. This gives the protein CASSLWQTEKLFF.